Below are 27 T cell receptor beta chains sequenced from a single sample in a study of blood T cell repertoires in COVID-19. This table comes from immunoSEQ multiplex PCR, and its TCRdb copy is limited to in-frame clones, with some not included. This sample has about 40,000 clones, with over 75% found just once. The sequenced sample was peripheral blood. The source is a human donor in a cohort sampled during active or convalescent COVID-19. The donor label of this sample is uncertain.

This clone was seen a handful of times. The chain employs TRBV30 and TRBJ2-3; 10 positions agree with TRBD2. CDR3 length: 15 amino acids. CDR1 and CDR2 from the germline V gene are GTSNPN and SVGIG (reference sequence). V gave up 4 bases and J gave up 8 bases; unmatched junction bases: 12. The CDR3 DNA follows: TGTGCCTGGAAGGCTAGCGGGAGTGGTGTAGGTACGCAGTATTTT. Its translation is CAWKASGSGVGTQYF.

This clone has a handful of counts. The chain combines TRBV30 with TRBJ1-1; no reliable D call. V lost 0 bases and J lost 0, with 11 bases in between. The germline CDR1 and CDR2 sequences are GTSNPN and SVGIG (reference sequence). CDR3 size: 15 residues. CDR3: CAWSVKRAMNTEAFF. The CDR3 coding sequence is TGTGCCTGGAGTGTAAAGAGGGCAATGAACACTGAAGCTTTCTTT.

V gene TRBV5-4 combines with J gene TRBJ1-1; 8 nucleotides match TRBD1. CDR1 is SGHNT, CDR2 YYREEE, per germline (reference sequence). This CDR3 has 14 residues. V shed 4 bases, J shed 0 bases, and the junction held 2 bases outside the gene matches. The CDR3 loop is CASSQGALNTEAFF. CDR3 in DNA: TGTGCCAGCAGCCAGGGGGCTCTGAACACTGAAGCTTTCTTT.

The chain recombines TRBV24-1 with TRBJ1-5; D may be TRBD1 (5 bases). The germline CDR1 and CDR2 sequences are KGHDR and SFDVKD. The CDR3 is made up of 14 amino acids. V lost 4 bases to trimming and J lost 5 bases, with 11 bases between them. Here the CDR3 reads CATSETGSYQPQHF. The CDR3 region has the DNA TGTGCCACCAGTGAAACAGGTTCTTATCAGCCCCAGCATTTT.

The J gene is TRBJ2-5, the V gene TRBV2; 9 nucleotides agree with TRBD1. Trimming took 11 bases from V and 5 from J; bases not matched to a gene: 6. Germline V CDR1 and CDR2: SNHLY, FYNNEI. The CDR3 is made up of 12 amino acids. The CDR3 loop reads CAGKDRGETQYF. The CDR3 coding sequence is TGTGCCGGCAAGGACAGGGGTGAGACCCAGTACTTC.

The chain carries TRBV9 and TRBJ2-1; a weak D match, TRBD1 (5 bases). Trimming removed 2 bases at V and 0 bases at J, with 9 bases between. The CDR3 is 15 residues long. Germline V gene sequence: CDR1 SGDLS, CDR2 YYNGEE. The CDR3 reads CASSVQGPSYNEQFF. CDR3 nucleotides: TGTGCCAGCAGCGTCCAGGGCCCCTCCTACAATGAGCAGTTCTTC.

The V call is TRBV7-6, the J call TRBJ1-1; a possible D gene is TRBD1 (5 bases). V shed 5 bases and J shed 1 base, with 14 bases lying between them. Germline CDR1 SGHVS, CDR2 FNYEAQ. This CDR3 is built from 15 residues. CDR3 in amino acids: CASSPPRAGNTEAFF. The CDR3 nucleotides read TGTGCCAGCAGCCCTCCCAGGGCTGGGAACACTGAAGCTTTCTTT.

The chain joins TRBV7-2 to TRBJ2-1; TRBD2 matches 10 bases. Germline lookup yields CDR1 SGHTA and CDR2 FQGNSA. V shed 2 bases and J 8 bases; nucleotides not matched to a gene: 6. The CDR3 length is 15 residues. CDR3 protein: CASSLSSGRGYEQFF. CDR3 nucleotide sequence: TGTGCCAGCAGCTTATCGAGCGGGAGGGGGTATGAGCAGTTCTTC.

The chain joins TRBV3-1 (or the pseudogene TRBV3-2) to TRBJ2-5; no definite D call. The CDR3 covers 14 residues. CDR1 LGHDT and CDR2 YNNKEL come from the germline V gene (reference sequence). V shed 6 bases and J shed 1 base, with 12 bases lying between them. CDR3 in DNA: TGTGCCAGCAGTCAAAGCGCTGGCCAAGAGACCCAGTACTTC. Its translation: CASSQSAGQETQYF.

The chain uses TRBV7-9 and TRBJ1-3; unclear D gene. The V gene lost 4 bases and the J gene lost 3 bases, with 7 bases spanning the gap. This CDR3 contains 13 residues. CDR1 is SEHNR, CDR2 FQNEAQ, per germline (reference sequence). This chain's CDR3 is CASSSQHGNTIYF. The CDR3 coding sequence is TGTGCCAGCAGCTCCCAACATGGAAACACCATATATTTT.

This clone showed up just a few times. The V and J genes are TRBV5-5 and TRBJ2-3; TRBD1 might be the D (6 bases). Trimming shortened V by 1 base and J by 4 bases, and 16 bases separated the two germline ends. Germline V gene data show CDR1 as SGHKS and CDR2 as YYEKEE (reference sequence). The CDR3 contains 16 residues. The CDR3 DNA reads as TGTGCCAGCAGCTTGCGTGGGACACCGAACGCAGATACGCAGTATTTT. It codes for CASSLRGTPNADTQYF.

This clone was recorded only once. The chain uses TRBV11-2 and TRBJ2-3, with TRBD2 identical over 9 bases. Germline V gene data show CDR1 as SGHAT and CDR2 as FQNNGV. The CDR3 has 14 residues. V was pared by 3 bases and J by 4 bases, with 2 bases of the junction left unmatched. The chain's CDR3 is CASSLGLAADTQYF. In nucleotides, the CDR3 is TGTGCCAGCAGCTTGGGACTAGCTGCAGATACGCAGTATTTT.

The CDR3 region has the DNA TGTGCCAGCAGTCCCACGGGACAGCGTTACAATGAGCAGTTCTTC. It yields the protein CASSPTGQRYNEQFF. The gene calls are TRBV6-6 and TRBJ2-1; TRBD1 matches at 7 bases. V trimming: 5 bases; J trimming: 4 bases; junction bases outside the gene matches: 8. Germline lookup yields CDR1 MNHNY and CDR2 SVGAGI (reference sequence). The CDR3 has 15 amino acids.

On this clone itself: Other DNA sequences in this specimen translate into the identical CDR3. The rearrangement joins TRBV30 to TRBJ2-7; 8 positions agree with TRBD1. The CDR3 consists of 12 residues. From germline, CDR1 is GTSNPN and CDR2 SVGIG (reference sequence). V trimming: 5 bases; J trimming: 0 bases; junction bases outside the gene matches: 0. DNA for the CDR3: TGTGCCTGGGACAGGGGCTCCTACGAGCAGTACTTC. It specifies CAWDRGSYEQYF.

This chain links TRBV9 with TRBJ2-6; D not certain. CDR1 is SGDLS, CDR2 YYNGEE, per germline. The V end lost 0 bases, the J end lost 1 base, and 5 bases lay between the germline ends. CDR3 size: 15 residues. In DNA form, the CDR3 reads TGTGCCAGCAGCGTAGGGGCGTCTGGGGCCAACGTCCTGACTTTC. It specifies CASSVGASGANVLTF.

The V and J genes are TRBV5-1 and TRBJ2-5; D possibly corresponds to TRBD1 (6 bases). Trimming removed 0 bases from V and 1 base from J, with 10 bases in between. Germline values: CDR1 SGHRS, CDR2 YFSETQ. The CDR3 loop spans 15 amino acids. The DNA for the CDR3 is TGCGCCAGCAGCTTGGTCGAGGGGGTCCAAGAGACCCAGTACTTC. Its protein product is CASSLVEGVQETQYF. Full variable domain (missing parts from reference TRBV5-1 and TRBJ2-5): KAGVTQTPRYLIKTRGQQVTLSCSPISGHRSVSWYQQTPGQGLQFLFEYFSETQRNKGNFPGRFSGRQFSNSRSEMNVSTLELGDSALYLCASSLVEGVQETQYFGPGTRLLVL.

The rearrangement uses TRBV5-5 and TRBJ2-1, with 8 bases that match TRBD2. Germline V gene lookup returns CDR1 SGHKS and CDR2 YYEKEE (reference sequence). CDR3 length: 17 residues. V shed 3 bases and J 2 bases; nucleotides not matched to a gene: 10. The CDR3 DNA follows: TGTGCCAGCAGCTCTGGTGCAGCGGGAGACCCCTACAATGAGCAGTTCTTC. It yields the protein CASSSGAAGDPYNEQFF.

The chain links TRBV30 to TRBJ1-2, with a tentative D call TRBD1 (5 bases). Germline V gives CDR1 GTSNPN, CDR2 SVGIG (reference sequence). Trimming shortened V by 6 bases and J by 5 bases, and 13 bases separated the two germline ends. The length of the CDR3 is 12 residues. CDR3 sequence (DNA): TGTGCCTGCCTCGGGGGTGGGTATGGCTACACCTTC. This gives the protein CACLGGGYGYTF.

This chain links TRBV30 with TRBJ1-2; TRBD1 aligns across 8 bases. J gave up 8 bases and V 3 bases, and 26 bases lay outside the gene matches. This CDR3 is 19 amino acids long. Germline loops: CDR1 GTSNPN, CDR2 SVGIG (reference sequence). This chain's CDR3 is CAWSLTGGDRFLKNEGYTF. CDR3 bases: TGTGCCTGGAGCCTAACTGGGGGGGACAGGTTCCTAAAAAATGAGGGCTACACCTTC. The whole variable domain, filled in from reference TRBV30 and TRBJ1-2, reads SQTIHQWPATLVQPVGSPLSLECTVEGTSNPNLYWYRQAAGRGLQLLFYSVGIGQISSEVPQNLSASRPQDRQFILSSKKLLLSDSGFYLCAWSLTGGDRFLKNEGYTFGSGTRLTVV.

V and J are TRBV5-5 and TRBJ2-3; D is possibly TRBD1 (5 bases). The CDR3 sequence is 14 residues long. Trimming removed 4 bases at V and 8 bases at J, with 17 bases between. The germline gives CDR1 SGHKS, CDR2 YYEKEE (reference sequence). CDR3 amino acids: CASSLTVFRSTQYF. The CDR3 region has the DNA TGTGCCAGCAGCCTGACAGTTTTCAGATCTACGCAGTATTTT.

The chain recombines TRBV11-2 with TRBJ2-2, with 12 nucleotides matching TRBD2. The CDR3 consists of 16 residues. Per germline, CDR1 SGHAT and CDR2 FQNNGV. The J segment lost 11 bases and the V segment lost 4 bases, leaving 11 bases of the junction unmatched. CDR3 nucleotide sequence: TGTGCCAGCAGCTCGACTAGCGGGAGACGGTCGGGAGAGCTGTTTTTT. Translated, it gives CASSSTSGRRSGELFF.

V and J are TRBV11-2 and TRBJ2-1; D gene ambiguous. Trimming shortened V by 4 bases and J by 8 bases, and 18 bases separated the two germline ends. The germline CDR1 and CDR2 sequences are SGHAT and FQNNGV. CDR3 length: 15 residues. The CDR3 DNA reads TGTGCCAGCAGCTCCGCCCGAGATTTTTTCGATGAGCAGTTCTTC. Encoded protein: CASSSARDFFDEQFF.

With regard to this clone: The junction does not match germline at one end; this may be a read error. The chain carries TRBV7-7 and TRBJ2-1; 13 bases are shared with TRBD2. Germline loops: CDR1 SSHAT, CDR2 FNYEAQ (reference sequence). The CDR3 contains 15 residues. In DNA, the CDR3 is TGTGCTAGCAGCCAAGGGACTAGCGGGACAAATGAGCAGTTCTTC. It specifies CASSQGTSGTNEQFF.

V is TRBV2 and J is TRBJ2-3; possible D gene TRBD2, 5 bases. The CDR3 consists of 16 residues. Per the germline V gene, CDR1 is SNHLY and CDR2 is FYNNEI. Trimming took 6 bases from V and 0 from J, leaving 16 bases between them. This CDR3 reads CASSVTGMGSTDTQYF. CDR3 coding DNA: TGTGCCAGCAGCGTGACCGGGATGGGTAGCACAGATACGCAGTATTTT.

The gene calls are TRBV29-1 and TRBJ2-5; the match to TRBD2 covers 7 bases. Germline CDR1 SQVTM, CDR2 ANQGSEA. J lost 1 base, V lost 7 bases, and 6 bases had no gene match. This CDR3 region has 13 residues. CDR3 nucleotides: TGCAGCGCCCCCGCGGGAGTCCAAGAGACCCAGTACTTC. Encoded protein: CSAPAGVQETQYF.

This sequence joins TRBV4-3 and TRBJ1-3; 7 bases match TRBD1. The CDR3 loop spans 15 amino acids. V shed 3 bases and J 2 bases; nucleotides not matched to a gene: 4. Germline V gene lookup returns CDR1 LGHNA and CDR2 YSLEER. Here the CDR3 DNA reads TGCGCCAGCAGCCAGACAGGGAGGACTGGAAACACCATATATTTT. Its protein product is CASSQTGRTGNTIYF.

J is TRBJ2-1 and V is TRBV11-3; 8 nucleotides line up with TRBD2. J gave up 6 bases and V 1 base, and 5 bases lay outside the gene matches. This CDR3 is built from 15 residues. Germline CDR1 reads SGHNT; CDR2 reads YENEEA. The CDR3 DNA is TGTGCCAGCAGCTTAGGGGGGACTAGTGTCAATGAGCAGTTCTTC. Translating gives CASSLGGTSVNEQFF. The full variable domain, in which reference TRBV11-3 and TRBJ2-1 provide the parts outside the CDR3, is EAGVVQSPRYKIIEKKQPVAFWCNPISGHNTLYWYLQNLGQGPELLIRYENEEAVDDSQLPKDRFSAERLKGVDSTLKIQPAELGDSAVYLCASSLGGTSVNEQFFGPGTRLTVL.